A selection of T cell receptor beta chains follows, all from one sample in a study of tumor-infiltrating lymphocytes in localized non-small cell lung cancer. Sequencing was performed with immunoSEQ multiplex PCR; in TCRdb, only in-frame clones are kept and a portion is missing. This table has 15,000 to 20,000 clones, more than 60% appearing once. Sample: lung tumor tissue. The source of these receptors is a human donor with non-small cell lung cancer. Each CDR3 is given with its conserved first and last residue. Fields, in order: V gene, clone size, CDR3 length, D gene, J gene, CDR3 protein, CDR3 DNA. The D gene is left open where the match is weak. The size field is filled for only some rows; it gives once, few, many or a size class.

v_call: TRBV10-3; clone_size: NA; cdr3_length: 13; d_call: NA; j_call: TRBJ1-1; cdr3_aa: CATRVAEDTEAFF; cdr3_nt: TGTGCCACCAGGGTAGCGGAGGACACTGAAGCTTTCTTT
v_call: TRBV2; clone_size: NA; cdr3_length: 13; d_call: TRBD2; j_call: TRBJ2-7; cdr3_aa: CASSRDYLDPKGF; cdr3_nt: TGTGCCAGCAGTAGGGACTACTTGGATCCCAAAGGCTTC
v_call: TRBV6-5; clone_size: once; cdr3_length: 15; d_call: TRBD2; j_call: TRBJ2-7; cdr3_aa: CASSHEASGSYEQYF; cdr3_nt: TGTGCCAGCAGTCACGAGGCTAGCGGGAGCTACGAGCAGTACTTC
v_call: TRBV5-1; clone_size: NA; cdr3_length: 16; d_call: NA; j_call: TRBJ2-1; cdr3_aa: CASSLQLGSGYNEQFF; cdr3_nt: TGCGCCAGCAGCTTGCAACTAGGAAGCGGCTACAATGAGCAGTTCTTC
v_call: TRBV4-1; clone_size: NA; cdr3_length: 13; d_call: NA; j_call: TRBJ2-5; cdr3_aa: CASSKTGIQTQYF; cdr3_nt: TGCGCCAGCAGCAAAACAGGGATCCAGACCCAGTACTTC
v_call: TRBV10-3; clone_size: NA; cdr3_length: 14; d_call: TRBD2; j_call: TRBJ2-3; cdr3_aa: CAINPAGLTDTQYF; cdr3_nt: TGTGCCATCAATCCAGCGGGACTAACAGATACGCAGTATTTT
v_call: TRBV10-2; clone_size: NA; cdr3_length: 14; d_call: NA; j_call: TRBJ1-5; cdr3_aa: CASSEQASHQPQHF; cdr3_nt: TGCGCCAGCAGTGAACAGGCGAGTCATCAGCCCCAGCATTTT
v_call: TRBV7-9; clone_size: once; cdr3_length: 14; d_call: NA; j_call: TRBJ2-7; cdr3_aa: CASSLVVSSYEQYF; cdr3_nt: TGTGCCAGCAGCTTAGTAGTCAGCTCCTACGAGCAGTACTTC
v_call: TRBV7-7; clone_size: few; cdr3_length: 13; d_call: NA; j_call: TRBJ1-3; cdr3_aa: CASSTGPGNTIYF; cdr3_nt: TGTGCTAGCAGTACAGGGCCCGGAAACACCATATATTTT
v_call: TRBV27; clone_size: few; cdr3_length: 16; d_call: TRBD2; j_call: TRBJ2-5; cdr3_aa: CASSPSIGGSPETQYF; cdr3_nt: TGTGCCAGCAGTCCCTCCATCGGCGGGAGCCCAGAGACCCAGTACTTC
v_call: TRBV5-6; clone_size: medium-sized; cdr3_length: 13; d_call: NA; j_call: TRBJ2-3; cdr3_aa: CASSFPSGDTQYF; cdr3_nt: TGTGCCAGCAGCTTCCCGTCGGGGGATACGCAGTATTTT
v_call: TRBV5-1; clone_size: NA; cdr3_length: 14; d_call: NA; j_call: TRBJ2-7; cdr3_aa: CASSLEGVPYEQYF; cdr3_nt: TGCGCCAGCAGCTTGGAGGGGGTCCCCTACGAGCAGTACTTC
v_call: TRBV5-6; clone_size: NA; cdr3_length: 15; d_call: TRBD1; j_call: TRBJ1-6; cdr3_aa: CASSLQDRDVSPLHF; cdr3_nt: TGTGCCAGCAGCTTGCAGGACAGGGATGTTTCACCCCTCCACTTT
v_call: TRBV7-2; clone_size: NA; cdr3_length: 15; d_call: TRBD1; j_call: TRBJ2-1; cdr3_aa: CASSLVQGAGNEQFF; cdr3_nt: TGTGCCAGCAGCTTAGTACAGGGGGCGGGGAATGAGCAGTTCTTC
v_call: TRBV5-1; clone_size: NA; cdr3_length: 18; d_call: TRBD1; j_call: TRBJ1-4; cdr3_aa: CASSLRLTGGLINEKLFF; cdr3_nt: TGCGCCAGCAGCTTGAGGTTGACAGGGGGTCTTATCAATGAAAAACTGTTTTTT
v_call: TRBV7-2; clone_size: NA; cdr3_length: 17; d_call: NA; j_call: TRBJ1-1; cdr3_aa: CASSSRGAGALNTEAFF; cdr3_nt: TGTGCCAGCAGCAGTAGGGGGGCAGGGGCACTGAACACTGAAGCTTTCTTT
v_call: TRBV29-1; clone_size: NA; cdr3_length: 11; d_call: NA; j_call: TRBJ1-1; cdr3_aa: CSVEMSTEAFF; cdr3_nt: TGCAGCGTTGAGATGTCAACAGAAGCTTTCTTT
v_call: TRBV9; clone_size: NA; cdr3_length: 14; d_call: NA; j_call: TRBJ2-7; cdr3_aa: CASSLSVRDYEQYF; cdr3_nt: TGTGCCAGCAGCCTCTCTGTCAGGGACTACGAGCAGTACTTC
v_call: TRBV5-1; clone_size: NA; cdr3_length: 14; d_call: NA; j_call: TRBJ1-1; cdr3_aa: CASSLQAGNTEAFF; cdr3_nt: TGCGCCAGCAGCTTGCAGGCGGGGAACACTGAAGCTTTCTTT
v_call: TRBV30; clone_size: NA; cdr3_length: 17; d_call: TRBD1; j_call: TRBJ2-7; cdr3_aa: CAWTGDRGRTPSYEQYF; cdr3_nt: TGTGCCTGGACCGGGGACAGGGGCCGTACCCCCTCCTACGAGCAGTACTTC
v_call: TRBV6-5; clone_size: NA; cdr3_length: 14; d_call: NA; j_call: TRBJ1-5; cdr3_aa: CASSYSAGLQPQHF; cdr3_nt: TGTGCCAGCAGTTACTCCGCAGGGTTACAGCCCCAGCATTTT
v_call: TRBV2; clone_size: NA; cdr3_length: 15; d_call: NA; j_call: TRBJ2-2; cdr3_aa: CASTRRAANTGELFF; cdr3_nt: TGTGCCAGCACCCGCAGGGCCGCGAACACCGGGGAGCTGTTTTTT
v_call: TRBV7-9; clone_size: NA; cdr3_length: 18; d_call: TRBD2; j_call: TRBJ2-3; cdr3_aa: CASSPLLVLREGQDTQYF; cdr3_nt: TGTGCCAGCAGCCCACTCCTAGTTCTGCGGGAGGGTCAAGATACGCAGTATTTT